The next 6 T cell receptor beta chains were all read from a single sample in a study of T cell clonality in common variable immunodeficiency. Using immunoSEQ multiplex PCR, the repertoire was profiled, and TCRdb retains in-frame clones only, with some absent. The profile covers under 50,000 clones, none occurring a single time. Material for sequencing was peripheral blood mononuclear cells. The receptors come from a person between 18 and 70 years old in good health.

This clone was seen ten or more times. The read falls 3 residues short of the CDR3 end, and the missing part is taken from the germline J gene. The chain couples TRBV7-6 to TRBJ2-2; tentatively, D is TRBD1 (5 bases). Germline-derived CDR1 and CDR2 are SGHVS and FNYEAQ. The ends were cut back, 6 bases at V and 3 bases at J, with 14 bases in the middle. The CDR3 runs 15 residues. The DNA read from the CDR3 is TGTGCCAGCAGAAAAGGGGATACGCACACCGGGGAG. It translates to CASRKGDTHTGE. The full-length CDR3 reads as CASRKGDTHTGELFF.

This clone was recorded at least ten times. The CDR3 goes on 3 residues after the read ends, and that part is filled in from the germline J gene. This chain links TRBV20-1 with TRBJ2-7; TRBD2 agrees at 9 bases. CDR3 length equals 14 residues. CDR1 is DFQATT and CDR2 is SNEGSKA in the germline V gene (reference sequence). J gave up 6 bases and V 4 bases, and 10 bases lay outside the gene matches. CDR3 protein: CSAISGSSPSEQYF. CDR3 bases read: TGCAGTGCTATTAGCGGGAGTTCTCCTTCCGAG.

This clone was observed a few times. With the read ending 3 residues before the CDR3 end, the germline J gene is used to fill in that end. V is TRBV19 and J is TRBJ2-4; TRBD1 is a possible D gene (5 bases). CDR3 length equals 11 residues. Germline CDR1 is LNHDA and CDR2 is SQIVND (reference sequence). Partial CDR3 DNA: TGTGCCATGACAGATAACTATGGT. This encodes CAMTDNYG. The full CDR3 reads CAMTDNYGQYF.

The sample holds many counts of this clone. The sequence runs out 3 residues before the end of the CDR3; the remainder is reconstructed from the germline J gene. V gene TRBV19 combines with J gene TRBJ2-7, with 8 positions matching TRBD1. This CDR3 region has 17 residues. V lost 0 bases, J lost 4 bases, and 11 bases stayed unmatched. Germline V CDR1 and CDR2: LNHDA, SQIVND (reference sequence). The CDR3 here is CASSIDLRQGALYEQYF. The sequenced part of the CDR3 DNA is TGTGCCAGTAGTATAGATCTTCGGCAGGGGGCTCTATACGAG.

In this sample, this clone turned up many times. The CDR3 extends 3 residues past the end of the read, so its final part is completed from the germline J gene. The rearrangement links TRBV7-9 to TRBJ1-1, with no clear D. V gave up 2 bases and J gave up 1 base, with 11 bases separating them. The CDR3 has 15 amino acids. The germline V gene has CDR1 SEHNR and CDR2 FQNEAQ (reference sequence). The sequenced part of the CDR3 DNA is TGTGCCAGCAGCTTATCTGTAGGGCAGAACACTGAA. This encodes CASSLSVGQNTE. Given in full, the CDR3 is CASSLSVGQNTEAFF.

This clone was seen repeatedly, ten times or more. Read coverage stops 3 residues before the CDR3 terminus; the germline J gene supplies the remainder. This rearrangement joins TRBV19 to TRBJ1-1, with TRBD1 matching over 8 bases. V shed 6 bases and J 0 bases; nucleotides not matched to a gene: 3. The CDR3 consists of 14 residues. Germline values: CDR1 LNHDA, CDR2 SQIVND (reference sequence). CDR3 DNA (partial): TGTGCCAGTAGCCTGGGACAGGTGAACACTGAA. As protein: CASSLGQVNTE. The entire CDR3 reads CASSLGQVNTEAFF. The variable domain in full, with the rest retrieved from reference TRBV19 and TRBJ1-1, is DGGITQSPKYLFRKEGQNVTLSCEQNLNHDAMYWYRQDPGQGLRLIYYSQIVNDFQKGDIAEGYSVSREKKESFPLTVTSAQKNPTAFYLCASSLGQVNTEAFFGQGTRLTVV.